What follows are 26 T cell receptor beta chains derived from one specimen sequenced in a study of technical replicates of blood from a few donors. Measured with immunoSEQ multiplex PCR; TCRdb has only the in-frame clones, and not every one. The profile shows approximately 77,000 clones, 85% to 95% of them singletons. Sequenced material: T cells isolated from PBMCs. All receptors derive from a human donor in good health.

The chain carries TRBV9 and TRBJ2-2; no definite D call. Trimming removed 4 bases at V and 1 base at J, with 8 bases between. Germline V CDR1 and CDR2: SGDLS, YYNGEE. The CDR3 contains 14 residues. As DNA, the CDR3 is TGTGCCAGCAGCCCTCAGAAGAACACCGGGGAGCTGTTTTTT. This sequence encodes CASSPQKNTGELFF.

This clone was counted once. The chain has TRBV10-3 and TRBJ2-1, with 10 bases matching TRBD1. This CDR3 comprises 14 residues. With V trimmed by 4 bases and J by 4 bases, 1 base remained unmatched. Germline values: CDR1 ENHRY, CDR2 SYGVKD. CDR3 protein: CAISGTGGYNEQFF. CDR3 DNA sequence: TGTGCCATCAGTGGGACAGGGGGGTACAATGAGCAGTTCTTC.

The chain links TRBV5-1 to TRBJ2-7; 13 nucleotides agree with TRBD2. CDR3 length equals 14 residues. Per germline, CDR1 SGHRS and CDR2 YFSETQ. The junction had 0 bases not matched to a gene; V was cut back by 3 bases and J by 3 bases. The CDR3 sequence is CASSWTSGSYEQYF. The CDR3 DNA is TGCGCCAGCAGCTGGACTAGCGGGAGCTACGAGCAGTACTTC.

This clone appeared once. The same CDR3 is also encoded by other DNA sequences in this sample. V and J are TRBV9 and TRBJ2-7, with 8 bases fitting TRBD2. The CDR3 has 14 amino acids. Per germline, CDR1 SGDLS and CDR2 YYNGEE. Unmatched junction bases numbered 2, after V lost 0 bases and J lost 3 bases. CDR3 in amino acids: CASSVGLAGYEQYF. CDR3 bases: TGTGCCAGCAGCGTAGGGCTAGCGGGCTACGAGCAGTACTTC.

This chain connects TRBV9 to TRBJ2-7, with TRBD2 matching 9 bases. The trim removed 1 base at V and 1 base at J, leaving 3 bases unmatched. Germline values: CDR1 SGDLS, CDR2 YYNGEE. The CDR3 contains 15 residues. In nucleotides, the CDR3 is TGTGCCAGCAGCGTATTAGCGGGAGAGTCCTACGAGCAGTACTTC. Translated, it gives CASSVLAGESYEQYF.

The chain joins TRBV7-2 to TRBJ2-3; possible D gene TRBD1, 6 bases. V was shortened by 6 bases and J by 7 bases, with 20 bases between the two germline ends. CDR3 size: 15 residues. Germline V CDR1 and CDR2: SGHTA, FQGNSA. CDR3 in amino acids: CASSRNRDRGNTQYF. The CDR3, as DNA: TGTGCCAGCAGTCGCAACAGGGATCGAGGAAATACGCAGTATTTT.

This clone was counted a single time. The genes are TRBV6-5 and TRBJ1-2; 7 bases line up with TRBD1. There are 14 residues in the CDR3. Germline V gene lookup returns CDR1 MNHEY and CDR2 SVGAGI. V lost 4 bases, J lost 6 bases, and 8 bases stayed unmatched. The CDR3 DNA sequence: TGTGCCAGCAGTTTTAGACAGGGCAGTCATGGCTACACCTTC. Protein sequence: CASSFRQGSHGYTF.

Note on this clone: The same CDR3 arises from other DNA sequences in this sample as well. The chain employs TRBV28 and TRBJ1-5; tentative D call: TRBD1 (5 bases). The CDR3 loop spans 11 amino acids. V was cut by 8 bases and J by 4 bases, with 6 bases left in between. The germline V gene has CDR1 MDHEN and CDR2 SYDVKM. The CDR3 loop reads CASSGNQPQHF. The CDR3 bases are TGTGCCAGCTCAGGGAATCAGCCCCAGCATTTT.

The chain uses TRBV27 and TRBJ2-7; TRBD1 might be the D (6 bases). V shed 6 bases and J shed 3 bases, with 12 bases lying between them. Germline lookup yields CDR1 MNHEY and CDR2 SMNVEV (reference sequence). This CDR3 is 13 amino acids long. The CDR3 reads CASSPGTHYEQYF. In DNA, the CDR3 is TGTGCCAGCAGCCCCGGGACACACTACGAGCAGTACTTC.

This clone was recorded only once. The gene calls are TRBV12-5 and TRBJ1-5; D is unclear. Germline CDR1 and CDR2: LGHNT and FRNRAP. V was shortened by 6 bases and J by 11 bases, with 14 bases between the two germline ends. The CDR3 sequence is 12 residues long. As DNA, the CDR3 is TGTGCTAGTGGCTCCCCTCAACGGTCCCAGCATTTT. Translating it yields CASGSPQRSQHF.

This rearrangement joins TRBV28 to TRBJ1-1; D may be TRBD1 (5 bases). This CDR3 spans 16 amino acids. The germline V and J ends were trimmed by 5 bases and 4 bases, with 20 bases remaining between them. From germline, CDR1 is MDHEN and CDR2 SYDVKM. The CDR3 region is CASSLPALQGFTEAFF. In DNA form, the CDR3 reads TGTGCCAGCAGTCTACCTGCCCTCCAGGGTTTCACTGAAGCTTTCTTT.

The gene calls are TRBV6-1 and TRBJ1-1, with a possible D match to TRBD1 (5 bases). Trimming stripped 3 bases from V and 2 bases from J, with 16 bases between. Germline V gene data show CDR1 as MNHNS and CDR2 as SASEGT. There are 16 residues in the CDR3. The DNA for the CDR3 is TGTGCCAGCAGTGATAGGTCCAGGGAACTTAACACTGAAGCTTTCTTT. Protein: CASSDRSRELNTEAFF.

The chain combines TRBV7-2 with TRBJ2-5, with D perhaps TRBD2 (6 bases). This CDR3 region has 16 residues. Per the germline V gene, CDR1 is SGHTA and CDR2 is FQGNSA. Trimming left V 4 bases short and J 2 bases short, with 17 bases between. The CDR3 DNA reads as TGTGCCAGCAGCTGGCCTGGGCGGAGGGTTCAAGAGACCCAGTACTTC. It codes for CASSWPGRRVQETQYF.

This sequence joins TRBV6-4 and TRBJ2-3; D call uncertain. The germline V gene has CDR1 MRHNA and CDR2 SNTAGT. V gave up 4 bases and J gave up 3 bases, with 5 bases separating them. This CDR3 has 12 amino acids. This CDR3 is CASSGGTDTQYF. In nucleotides, the CDR3 is TGTGCCAGCAGTGGAGGAACAGATACGCAGTATTTT.

V gene TRBV19 combines with J gene TRBJ2-7; 8 bases match TRBD2. This CDR3 has 15 amino acids. Germline V CDR1 and CDR2: LNHDA, SQIVND (reference sequence). V trimming: 5 bases; J trimming: 1 base; junction bases outside the gene matches: 7. The CDR3 nucleotides read TGTGCCAGTAGTCAGGGACTAGGCTTTTCCTACGAGCAGTACTTC. Translation: CASSQGLGFSYEQYF.

The chain links TRBV30 to TRBJ2-3, with 9 positions matching TRBD2. Germline V CDR1 and CDR2: GTSNPN, SVGIG (reference sequence). This CDR3 contains 17 residues. With 2 bases clipped from V and 5 bases from J, the junction kept 14 bases outside the gene matches. CDR3 region: CAWSPWTRTSEKDTQYF. The CDR3 DNA reads TGTGCCTGGAGTCCCTGGACCCGGACTAGCGAAAAAGATACGCAGTATTTT. The whole variable domain, remainder taken from reference TRBV30 and TRBJ2-3, is SQTIHQWPATLVQPVGSPLSLECTVEGTSNPNLYWYRQAAGRGLQLLFYSVGIGQISSEVPQNLSASRPQDRQFILSSKKLLLSDSGFYLCAWSPWTRTSEKDTQYFGPGTRLTVL.

CDR3 DNA: TGTGCCAGCTCACCATACGGGACAGGAGACTACGAGCAGTACTTC. As protein: CASSPYGTGDYEQYF. J is TRBJ2-7 and V is TRBV18, with TRBD1 matching 8 bases. From germline, CDR1 is KGHSH and CDR2 LQKENI. Losses at the gene ends were 2 bases for V and 3 bases for J; bases not matched to a gene: 6. The length of the CDR3 is 15 residues.

The rearrangement joins TRBV9 to TRBJ1-5, with D perhaps matching TRBD1 (5 bases). Trimming took 4 bases from V and 2 from J, leaving 13 bases between them. Germline CDR1 and CDR2: SGDLS and YYNGEE. CDR3 length: 15 amino acids. CDR3 sequence (DNA): TGTGCCAGCAGCTTGCAGGGAATGGGCAATCAGCCCCAGCATTTT. Protein: CASSLQGMGNQPQHF.

The gene calls are TRBV28 and TRBJ2-7, with a tentative D call TRBD1 (6 bases). This CDR3 region has 13 residues. The V gene's germline CDR1 is MDHEN and CDR2 SYDVKM. Trimming pared 5 bases from V and 4 bases from J, leaving 12 bases between. The CDR3 region is CASSPRGYYEQYF. The CDR3 region has the DNA TGTGCCAGCAGTCCGAGGGGGTATTACGAGCAGTACTTC.

This chain uses TRBV30 with TRBJ2-7, with 8 bases fitting TRBD1. V lost 0 bases, J lost 6 bases, and 7 bases stayed unmatched. CDR3 length: 14 amino acids. Looked up from germline, CDR1 is GTSNPN and CDR2 is SVGIG (reference sequence). The CDR3 bases are TGTGCCTGGAGTGTGGACAGGGTACGGAGCGAGCAGTACTTC. Translated, it gives CAWSVDRVRSEQYF.

This chain connects TRBV7-8 to TRBJ2-5; D may be TRBD2 (7 bases). CDR3 size: 14 residues. Per germline, CDR1 SGHVS and CDR2 FQNEAQ. The V end lost 7 bases, the J end lost 4 bases, and 16 bases lay between the germline ends. The CDR3 loop is CASKKGGGRETQYF. CDR3 nucleotides: TGTGCCAGCAAGAAAGGGGGGGGGCGAGAGACCCAGTACTTC. Based on the CDR3 plus reference TRBV7-8 and TRBJ2-5, the full variable domain is GAGVSQSPRYKVAKRGQDVALRCDPISGHVSLFWYQQALGQGPEFLTYFQNEAQLDKSGLPSDRFFAERPEGSVSTLKIQRTQQEDSAVYLCASKKGGGRETQYFGPGTRLLVL.

CDR3 amino acids: CASSMRLSETYEQYF. CDR3 DNA: TGTGCCAGCAGTATGCGGCTTTCGGAAACCTACGAGCAGTACTTC. The chain combines TRBV11-3 with TRBJ2-7; D is unclear. This CDR3 region has 15 residues. Trimming left V 6 bases short and J 2 bases short, with 17 bases between. Germline V gene data show CDR1 as SGHNT and CDR2 as YENEEA.

The chain is built from TRBV9 and TRBJ2-3; 7 nucleotides line up with TRBD2. CDR1 SGDLS and CDR2 YYNGEE come from the germline V gene. This CDR3 has 16 residues. V was clipped by 5 bases and J by 4 bases; unmatched bases: 13. This CDR3 is CASRGSGQGRADTQYF. The CDR3 bases are TGTGCCAGCAGAGGTAGCGGGCAGGGCCGGGCAGATACGCAGTATTTT.

CDR3 sequence reads: CASSLYRGDQPQHF. The CDR3 bases are TGTGCCAGCAGTTTATACAGGGGGGATCAGCCCCAGCATTTT. The chain recombines TRBV28 with TRBJ1-5; 8 bases line up with TRBD1. J lost 5 bases, V lost 1 base, and 1 base had no gene match. Per the germline V gene, CDR1 is MDHEN and CDR2 is SYDVKM. This CDR3 contains 14 residues. Full variable domain (missing parts from reference TRBV28 and TRBJ1-5): DVKVTQSSRYLVKRTGEKVFLECVQDMDHENMFWYRQDPGLGLRLIYFSYDVKMKEKGDIPEGYSVSREKKERFSLILESASTNQTSMYLCASSLYRGDQPQHFGDGTRLSIL.

The CDR3 loop is CASSMGTGSYEQYF. The CDR3 bases are TGTGCCAGTAGTATGGGGACAGGTTCGTACGAGCAGTACTTC. This chain links TRBV19 with TRBJ2-7; 8 bases map to TRBD1. The CDR3 sequence is 14 residues long. Germline CDR1 reads LNHDA; CDR2 reads SQIVND (reference sequence). Trimming cost V 3 bases and J 4 bases; bases outside gene matches: 5.

The chain couples TRBV5-4 to TRBJ2-1, with D hard to call. CDR1 is SGHNT and CDR2 is YYREEE in the germline V gene (reference sequence). CDR3 length: 15 residues. Trimming removed 7 bases at V and 0 bases at J, with 14 bases between. CDR3 region: CASADSPGSYNEQFF. CDR3 sequence (DNA): TGTGCCAGCGCAGATTCTCCAGGCTCCTACAATGAGCAGTTCTTC.